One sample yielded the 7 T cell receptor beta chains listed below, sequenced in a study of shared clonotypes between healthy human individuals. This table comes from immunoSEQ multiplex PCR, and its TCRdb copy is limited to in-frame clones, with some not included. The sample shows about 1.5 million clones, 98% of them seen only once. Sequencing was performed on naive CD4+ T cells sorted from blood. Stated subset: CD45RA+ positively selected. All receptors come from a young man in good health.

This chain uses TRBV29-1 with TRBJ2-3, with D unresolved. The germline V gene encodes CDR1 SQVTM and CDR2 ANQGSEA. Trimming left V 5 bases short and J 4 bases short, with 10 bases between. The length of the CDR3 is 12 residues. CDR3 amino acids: CSVLSQADTQYF. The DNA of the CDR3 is TGCAGCGTTCTTAGCCAGGCAGATACGCAGTATTTT.

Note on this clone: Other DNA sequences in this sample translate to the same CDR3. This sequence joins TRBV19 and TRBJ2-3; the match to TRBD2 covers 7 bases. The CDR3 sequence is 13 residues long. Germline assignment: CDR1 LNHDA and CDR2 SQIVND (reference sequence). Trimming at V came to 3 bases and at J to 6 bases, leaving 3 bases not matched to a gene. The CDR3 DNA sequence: TGTGCCAGTAGTATGGCGGGAGCGGATACGCAGTATTTT. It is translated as CASSMAGADTQYF.

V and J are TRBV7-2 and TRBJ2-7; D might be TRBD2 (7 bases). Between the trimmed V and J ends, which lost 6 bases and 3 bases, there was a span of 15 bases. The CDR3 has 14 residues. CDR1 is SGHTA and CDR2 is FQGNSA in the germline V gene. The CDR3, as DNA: TGTGCCAGCAGGTTCACAGGGAGGGACTACGAGCAGTACTTC. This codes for CASRFTGRDYEQYF.

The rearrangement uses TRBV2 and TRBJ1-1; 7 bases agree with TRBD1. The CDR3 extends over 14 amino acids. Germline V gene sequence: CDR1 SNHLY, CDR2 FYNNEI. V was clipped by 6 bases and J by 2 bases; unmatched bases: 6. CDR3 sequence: CASSVDRDNTEAFF. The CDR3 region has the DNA TGTGCCAGCAGCGTCGACAGGGACAACACTGAAGCTTTCTTT.

The CDR3 here is CASSGQGGDEQYF. CDR3 coding DNA: TGCGCCAGCAGCGGACAGGGGGGCGACGAGCAGTACTTC. The chain links TRBV5-1 to TRBJ2-7, with 10 nucleotides matching TRBD1. The CDR3 is 13 residues long. Germline-derived CDR1 and CDR2 are SGHRS and YFSETQ. The ends lost 4 bases at V and 5 bases at J; junction bases unmatched: 3.

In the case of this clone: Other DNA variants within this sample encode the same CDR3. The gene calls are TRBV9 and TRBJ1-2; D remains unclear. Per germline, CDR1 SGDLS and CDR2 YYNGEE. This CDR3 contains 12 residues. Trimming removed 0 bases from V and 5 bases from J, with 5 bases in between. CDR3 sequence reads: CASSVGGYGYTF. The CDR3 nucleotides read TGTGCCAGCAGCGTAGGAGGGTATGGCTACACCTTC.

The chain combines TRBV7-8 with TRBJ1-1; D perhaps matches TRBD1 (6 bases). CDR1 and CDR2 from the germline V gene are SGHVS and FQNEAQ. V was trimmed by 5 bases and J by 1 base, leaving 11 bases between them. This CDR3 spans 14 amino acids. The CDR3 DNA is TGTGCCAGCAGCCTGACAGGCAGGAACACTGAAGCTTTCTTT. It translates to CASSLTGRNTEAFF.